The next 5 T cell receptor beta chains were all read from a single sample in a study of blood T cell repertoires in COVID-19 (TCRdb year 2020). Libraries were made using the immunoSEQ multiplex PCR assay. This immuneACCESS table, as held by TCRdb, lists in-frame sequences with V and J called but not all clones. Of the missing ones, under half trace to an unresolved V gene in checked studies; the others have no known cause. The sample contains around 70,000 clones, about 86% of them found a single time. Roughly 2.1% of the sample is in the top ten clones. Sequencing input: peripheral blood. These receptors all stem from a woman older than 75 with active or convalescent COVID-19.

The sample holds a few counts of this clone. This rearrangement joins TRBV4-2 to TRBJ2-2; 11 bases match TRBD2. This CDR3 is 16 amino acids long. CDR1 LGHNA and CDR2 YNFKEQ come from the germline V gene. V shed 2 bases, J shed 7 bases, and the junction held 6 bases outside the gene matches. Here the CDR3 reads CASSQFTGLADGELFF. CDR3 in DNA: TGTGCCAGCAGCCAATTTACGGGACTAGCGGACGGGGAGCTGTTTTTT.

On this clone: This specimen includes other DNA sequences encoding the same CDR3. The chain carries TRBV7-2 and TRBJ1-2; D is possibly TRBD1 (5 bases). V was shortened by 4 bases and J by 4 bases, with 10 bases between the two germline ends. The CDR3 covers 13 residues. Germline assignment: CDR1 SGHTA and CDR2 FQGNSA. In DNA, the CDR3 is TGTGCCAGCAGCTCCCAGGGATCCTATGGCTACACCTTC. Translation: CASSSQGSYGYTF.

The chain links TRBV2 to TRBJ1-1; 11 nucleotides agree with TRBD1. V shed 7 bases, J shed 4 bases, and the junction held 17 bases outside the gene matches. The CDR3 sequence is 18 residues long. Germline V gene sequence: CDR1 SNHLY, CDR2 FYNNEI. The DNA for the CDR3 is TGTGCCAGCACCTACTTAGGGGGACAGGGGGACCCAGGCACTGAAGCTTTCTTT. Its translation: CASTYLGGQGDPGTEAFF. The variable domain in full, completed from reference TRBV2 and TRBJ1-1, reads EPEVTQTPSHQVTQMGQEVILRCVPISNHLYFYWYRQILGQKVEFLVSFYNNEISEKSEIFDDQFSVERPDGSNFTLKIRSTKLEDSAMYFCASTYLGGQGDPGTEAFFGQGTRLTVV.

The J gene is TRBJ2-5, the V gene TRBV6-6, with D possibly matching TRBD1 (5 bases). From germline, CDR1 is MNHNY and CDR2 SVGAGI (reference sequence). V dropped 6 bases and J dropped 6 bases, with 17 bases sitting between them. The length of the CDR3 is 14 residues. CDR3 protein: CASRSPGRYQTQYF. The CDR3 nucleotides read TGTGCCAGCAGGTCCCCAGGGCGGTACCAGACCCAGTACTTC.

This chain joins TRBV19 and TRBJ1-2; D possibly corresponds to TRBD1 (6 bases). Trimming left V 5 bases short and J 5 bases short, with 18 bases between. This CDR3 is built from 15 residues. CDR1 LNHDA and CDR2 SQIVND come from the germline V gene (reference sequence). The DNA of the CDR3 is TGTGCCAGTAGTGCCGGACAGAGCCTAGAGTATGGCTACACCTTC. It yields the protein CASSAGQSLEYGYTF.